These 8 T cell receptor beta chains came from one sample sequenced in a study of blood T cells in healthy people across ages. Combining a sample-barcoded 5' primer with a J-beta primer mix, a second PCR ran for 7 to 11 cycles. TCRdb passed the 5' RACE reads through MiXCR, listing each CDR3 protein once. The sample carries 980,000 or so distinct CDR3 sequences, roughly 43% recorded once. Sample: blood. These receptors all come from a man between 25 and 39 years old in good health.

This clonotype came up a few times. The chain recombines TRBV5-1 with TRBJ1-2, with no clear D. V was pared by 0 bases and J by 8 bases, with 11 bases between. Germline CDR1 is SGHRS and CDR2 is YFSETQ. This CDR3 spans 13 amino acids. The CDR3 region is CASSLDRQEGYTF. In nucleotides, the CDR3 is TGCGCCAGCAGCTTGGATCGTCAGGAAGGCTACACCTTC. Filled out from reference TRBV5-1 and TRBJ1-2, the complete variable domain reads KAGVTQTPRYLIKTRGQQVTLSCSPISGHRSVSWYQQTPGQGLQFLFEYFSETQRNKGNFPGRFSGRQFSNSRSEMNVSTLELGDSALYLCASSLDRQEGYTFGSGTRLTVV.

This clonotype was counted ten times or more. The V gene is TRBV28, the J gene TRBJ2-1; D might be TRBD2 (6 bases). Germline loops: CDR1 MDHEN, CDR2 SYDVKM. This CDR3 contains 15 residues. V lost 7 bases and J 3 bases, leaving 16 bases between the germline ends. For the CDR3, the DNA is TGTGCCAGCACCTTGGGGGGACGGATCTACAATGAGCAGTTCTTC. Translated, it gives CASTLGGRIYNEQFF.

This clonotype was picked up a small number of times. The chain recombines TRBV3-1 with TRBJ2-1; D not resolved. Germline CDR1 is LGHDT and CDR2 is YNNKEL (reference sequence). The CDR3 sequence is 13 residues long. Trimming stripped 10 bases from V and 1 base from J, with 11 bases between. For the CDR3, the DNA is TGTGCCACCATCGACAATTCCTACAATGAGCAGTTCTTC. Residues: CATIDNSYNEQFF.

There are a few counts of this clonotype. The chain uses TRBV7-2 and TRBJ1-5; a weak D match, TRBD1 (6 bases). Trimming stripped 2 bases from V and 5 bases from J, with 22 bases between. CDR1 and CDR2 from the germline V gene are SGHTA and FQGNSA. There are 18 residues in the CDR3. CDR3 in amino acids: CASSLKSVRLGGHQPQHF. CDR3 sequence (DNA): TGTGCCAGCAGCTTAAAATCTGTTCGATTGGGGGGCCATCAGCCCCAGCATTTT.

This chain links TRBV5-1 with TRBJ2-3; D may be TRBD1 (6 bases). V lost 5 bases and J lost 0, with 13 bases in between. The CDR3 sequence is 15 residues long. Germline CDR1 is SGHRS and CDR2 is YFSETQ. The CDR3 is CASRQQGPSTDTQYF. DNA of the CDR3: TGCGCCAGCAGACAACAGGGACCTAGCACAGATACGCAGTATTTT.

The chain uses TRBV4-1 and TRBJ2-4, with 10 bases aligning to TRBD1. Germline V lookup: CDR1 MGHRA, CDR2 YSYEKL. This CDR3 spans 18 amino acids. The J segment lost 8 bases and the V segment lost 5 bases, leaving 18 bases of the junction unmatched. CDR3 loop: CASSTSPEGTGAFDIQYF. CDR3 nucleotides: TGCGCCAGCAGCACTTCCCCCGAGGGGACAGGGGCTTTTGACATTCAGTACTTC.

The sample holds one count of this clonotype. A read error may be the cause here, since a much bigger clone is one base away. This chain links TRBV3-1 with TRBJ2-7, with D possibly TRBD2 on 5 matching bases. Trimming shortened V by 1 base and J by 4 bases, and 11 bases separated the two germline ends. The V gene's germline CDR1 is LGHDT and CDR2 YNNKEL (reference sequence). The CDR3 covers 14 residues. CDR3 loop: CASSQAGGVYEQYF. In nucleotides, the CDR3 is TGTGCCAGCAGCCAAGCTGGAGGTGTGTACGAGCAGTACTTC.

The rearrangement uses TRBV28 and TRBJ2-3; TRBD1 agrees at 10 bases. Trimming at V came to 6 bases and at J to 5 bases, leaving 8 bases not matched to a gene. The CDR3 length is 15 residues. Germline values: CDR1 MDHEN, CDR2 SYDVKM. The CDR3 here is CASSAGTGAVDTQYF. In DNA, the CDR3 is TGTGCCAGCAGCGCAGGGACAGGGGCAGTAGATACGCAGTATTTT.